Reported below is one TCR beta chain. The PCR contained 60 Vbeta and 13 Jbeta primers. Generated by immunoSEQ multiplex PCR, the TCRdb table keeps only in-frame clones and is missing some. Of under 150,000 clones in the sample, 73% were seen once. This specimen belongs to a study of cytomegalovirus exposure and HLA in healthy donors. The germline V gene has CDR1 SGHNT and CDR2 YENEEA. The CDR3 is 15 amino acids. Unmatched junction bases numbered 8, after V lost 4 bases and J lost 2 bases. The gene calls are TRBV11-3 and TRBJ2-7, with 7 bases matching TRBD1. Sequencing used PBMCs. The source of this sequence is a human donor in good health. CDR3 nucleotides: TGTGCCAGCAGCTCGAGGACAGGAAAGCCCTACGAGCAGTACTTC. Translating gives CASSSRTGKPYEQYF.